The 9 T cell receptor beta chains below come from one sample, sequenced in a study of T cells in Graves' hyperthyroidism and ophthalmopathy. Researchers took RNA transcripts and amplified the TCR beta CDR3 regions from them. A set of HTBI primers served as the primers for a first-round RT-PCR of the TCR CDR3. TCRdb ran MiXCR on the multiplex PCR reads and lists one entry per CDR3 protein. The sample yields 550,000 to 850,000 distinct CDR3 sequences, around 19% seen once. What was sequenced was blood. The origin of the receptors is a woman between 45 and 65 years old with Graves' hyperthyroidism that later progressed to Graves' ophthalmopathy.

Many counts were recorded for this clonotype. This sequence joins TRBV3-1 and TRBJ1-2; tentative D call: TRBD1 (5 bases). Trimming took off 4 bases at V and 3 bases at J, with 6 bases between the two ends. This CDR3 spans 12 amino acids. Looked up from germline, CDR1 is LGHDT and CDR2 is YNNKEL (reference sequence). The CDR3 region has the DNA TGTGCCAGCAGCCTCAGGGACTATGGCTACACCTTC. As protein: CASSLRDYGYTF.

This clonotype has more than one count but fewer than ten. The chain is built from TRBV3-1 and TRBJ1-2; D gene ambiguous. The germline gives CDR1 LGHDT, CDR2 YNNKEL (reference sequence). V lost 3 bases, J lost 8 bases, and 10 bases lay in between. The CDR3 is 12 amino acids. DNA of the CDR3: TGTGCCAGCAGCCAGCGAAGGGCGGGCTACACCTTC. It encodes CASSQRRAGYTF.

The chain couples TRBV20-1 to TRBJ2-1; 15 bases line up with TRBD2. Germline V CDR1 and CDR2: DFQATT, SNEGSKA (reference sequence). The length of the CDR3 is 18 residues. V shed 1 base, J shed 0 bases, and the junction held 4 bases outside the gene matches. The CDR3 nucleotides are TGCAGTGCTAGAGGAGGACTAGCGGGGGGGAGCTCCTACAATGAGCAGTTCTTC. This encodes CSARGGLAGGSSYNEQFF.

This clonotype was counted many times. The chain joins TRBV12-3 or TRBV12-4 to TRBJ2-5; the D call may be TRBD1 or TRBD2 (5 bases each). The V gene lost 6 bases and the J gene lost 0 bases, with 11 bases spanning the gap. This CDR3 is 14 amino acids long. The CDR3 is CASSPGTDQETQYF. CDR3 sequence (DNA): TGTGCCAGCAGCCCGGGGACGGACCAAGAGACCCAGTACTTC.

This clonotype was seen more than once but under ten times. The V call is TRBV10-1, the J call TRBJ2-7; D gene uncertain. V was clipped by 2 bases and J by 5 bases, with 10 bases between them. Germline V lookup: CDR1 WNHNN, CDR2 SYGVQD (reference sequence). This CDR3 spans 13 amino acids. The CDR3 DNA reads TGCGCCAGCAGTGAGGAATCGGGCGACGAGCAGTACTTC. It is translated as CASSEESGDEQYF.

This clonotype was seen only a few times. The J gene is TRBJ2-2, the V gene TRBV10-3, with TRBD2 identical over 8 bases. The CDR3 length is 14 residues. The germline V gene encodes CDR1 ENHRY and CDR2 SYGVKD. The trim removed 5 bases at V and 3 bases at J, leaving 2 bases unmatched. This CDR3 reads CAISSGGHTGELFF. The CDR3 coding sequence is TGTGCCATCAGTTCGGGGGGGCACACCGGGGAGCTGTTTTTT.

Notes on this clonotype: An end of the junction does not agree with germline; a read error may underlie this. The chain has TRBV7-7 and TRBJ2-1, with TRBD1 matching 8 bases. CDR1 SSHAT and CDR2 FNYEAQ come from the germline V gene (reference sequence). The CDR3 is 16 amino acids. The CDR3 DNA sequence: TGTGCTAGCAGCTTAGGGCCGGGACAGGTCTACAATGAGCAGTTCTTC. This encodes CASSLGPGQVYNEQFF. The variable domain in full, completed from reference TRBV7-7 and TRBJ2-1, reads GAGVSQSPRYKVTKRGQDVTLRCDPISSHATLYWYQQALGQGPEFLTYFNYEAQPDKSGLPSDRFSAERPEGSISTLTIQRTEQRDSAMYRCASSLGPGQVYNEQFFGPGTRLTVL.

This clonotype was observed a handful of times. V and J are TRBV5-1 and TRBJ2-5; a possible D gene is TRBD2 (6 bases). Germline CDR1 reads SGHRS; CDR2 reads YFSETQ. V was shortened by 0 bases and J by 2 bases, with 14 bases between the two germline ends. The CDR3 totals 16 residues. The CDR3 region has the DNA TGCGCCAGCAGCTTGGGGGCCGGAGGGTGGCAAGAGACCCAGTACTTC. Its translation is CASSLGAGGWQETQYF.

The rearrangement links TRBV4-1 to TRBJ2-1, with TRBD2 matching 11 bases. CDR3 length: 15 residues. The germline V gene has CDR1 MGHRA and CDR2 YSYEKL. The V gene end was trimmed by 2 bases and the J gene end by 8 bases; junction bases not matched to a gene: 5. The CDR3 here is CASSQLAGGFYEQFF. CDR3 DNA sequence: TGCGCCAGCAGCCAACTAGCGGGGGGATTTTATGAGCAGTTCTTC.